A single sample is the source of the 20 T cell receptor beta chains below, sequenced in a study of OX40 agonist ivuxolimab in advanced cancers. The protocol used for the library was the immunoSEQ multiplex PCR assay. Here the immuneACCESS table is served through TCRdb, limited to in-frame sequences with V and J called. Missing clones are a known gap in these copies; in checked studies unresolved V genes cover under half, and the rest lacks a known reason. For this sample the table gives several thousand clones, of which 71% were detected only once. Roughly 61% of the sample is held by the ten biggest clonotypes. Sequencing used CD4+ or CD8+ T cells sorted from blood, obtained in a trial of the OX40 agonist ivuxolimab. These receptors were taken from an adult with an advanced solid tumor such as melanoma, head and neck, liver or kidney cancer.

The chain employs TRBV5-1 and TRBJ2-3; 13 positions agree with TRBD2. Germline V gene sequence: CDR1 SGHRS, CDR2 YFSETQ. The CDR3 contains 19 residues. The V segment lost 3 bases and the J segment 2 bases; nucleotides outside the gene matches: 12. CDR3: CASSSGLAGEYDITDTQYF. In nucleotides, the CDR3 is TGCGCCAGCAGCTCAGGACTAGCGGGAGAGTACGATATCACAGATACGCAGTATTTT. Full variable domain (missing parts from reference TRBV5-1 and TRBJ2-3): KAGVTQTPRYLIKTRGQQVTLSCSPISGHRSVSWYQQTPGQGLQFLFEYFSETQRNKGNFPGRFSGRQFSNSRSEMNVSTLELGDSALYLCASSSGLAGEYDITDTQYFGPGTRLTVL.

The chain has TRBV6-1 and TRBJ2-7; unclear D gene. Germline CDR1 and CDR2: MNHNS and SASEGT. The V and J ends lost 5 bases and 7 bases respectively, with 12 bases between them. The CDR3 has 12 amino acids. CDR3: CASSPDVYEQYF. Written as DNA, the CDR3 is TGTGCCAGCAGTCCGGACGTCTATGAGCAGTACTTC.

This clone is judged large (0.1 to 1%). The chain carries TRBV6-5 and TRBJ1-2; maybe TRBD1 (6 bases). Trimming took 7 bases from V and 4 from J, leaving 13 bases between them. Germline values: CDR1 MNHEY, CDR2 SVGAGI. CDR3 length: 13 amino acids. The CDR3 here is CASTLGGAYGYTF. In nucleotides, the CDR3 is TGTGCCAGCACCCTGGGGGGGGCCTATGGCTACACCTTC.

This chain uses TRBV9 with TRBJ2-7; D gene unclear. V was shortened by 7 bases and J by 6 bases, with 11 bases between the two germline ends. CDR1 SGDLS and CDR2 YYNGEE come from the germline V gene. The length of the CDR3 is 11 residues. The CDR3 protein is CASSEPGEQYF. CDR3 nucleotides: TGTGCCAGCTCCGAACCGGGCGAGCAGTACTTC.

In its sample, this clone was seen many times. The chain is built from TRBV28 and TRBJ2-5; no firm D call. CDR1 and CDR2 (germline): MDHEN, SYDVKM. Trimming left V 2 bases short and J 12 bases short, with 16 bases between. This CDR3 is built from 13 residues. The CDR3 protein is CASSLGLTTPEYF. CDR3 DNA sequence: TGTGCCAGCAGTTTAGGCCTAACTACCCCGGAGTACTTC.

The count of this clone is one. The rearrangement joins TRBV6-5 to TRBJ2-7; D gene ambiguous. Germline assignment: CDR1 MNHEY and CDR2 SVGAGI. This CDR3 comprises 15 residues. Trimming shortened V by 5 bases and J by 4 bases, and 18 bases separated the two germline ends. CDR3 nucleotides: TGTGCCAGCAGTCCCTCTGAGAGACCGCTTTACGAGCAGTACTTC. Translation gives CASSPSERPLYEQYF.

The gene calls are TRBV29-1 and TRBJ2-1; possible D gene TRBD1, 6 bases. Germline values: CDR1 SQVTM, CDR2 ANQGSEA. V gave up 3 bases and J gave up 4 bases, with 22 bases separating them. This CDR3 spans 17 amino acids. The CDR3 region has the DNA TGCAGCGTTGATGGGCTGGCCGGGACATTGACTTACAATGAGCAGTTCTTC. Protein sequence: CSVDGLAGTLTYNEQFF.

This clone was picked up a small number of times. The rearrangement links TRBV7-9 to TRBJ2-7, with D possibly matching TRBD2 (5 bases). V was pared by 1 base and J by 6 bases, with 7 bases between. Germline CDR1 is SEHNR and CDR2 is FQNEAQ (reference sequence). The CDR3 consists of 12 residues. The CDR3 nucleotides read TGTGCCAGCAGCTTAGGAGGGCGCGAGCAGTACTTC. Amino acids: CASSLGGREQYF.

The chain combines TRBV4-3 with TRBJ2-1, with D hard to call. The CDR3 consists of 15 residues. Germline V gene sequence: CDR1 LGHNA, CDR2 YSLEER. With 1 base removed from V and 0 bases from J, the gap between germline ends came to 7 bases. CDR3 coding DNA: TGCGCCAGCAGCCAAGGAACCATCTCCTACAATGAGCAGTTCTTC. Its translation is CASSQGTISYNEQFF.

The rearrangement links TRBV4-3 to TRBJ2-1; 11 positions match TRBD2. The CDR3 is made up of 15 amino acids. Germline trimming cut 0 bases from V and 8 bases from J; bases unmatched to any gene: 3. The germline V gene encodes CDR1 LGHNA and CDR2 YSLEER. CDR3 in amino acids: CASSQDSGLADEQFF. The CDR3 DNA sequence: TGCGCCAGCAGCCAAGATTCGGGACTAGCGGATGAGCAGTTCTTC.

This clone has just a few counts. The V gene is TRBV30, the J gene TRBJ2-1; TRBD1 might be the D (5 bases). Germline V gene lookup returns CDR1 GTSNPN and CDR2 SVGIG (reference sequence). With 1 base removed from V and 6 bases from J, the gap between germline ends came to 13 bases. The CDR3 has 14 amino acids. CDR3 DNA: TGTGCCTGGAGTGCCCCGACAGCTCTCAATGAGCAGTTCTTC. This encodes CAWSAPTALNEQFF.

On this clone itself: One end of the junction does not line up with germline, which may come from a read error. The rearrangement uses TRBV9 and TRBJ2-7, with D unclear. The CDR3 is 13 amino acids. Germline CDR1 SGDLS, CDR2 YYNGEE. In nucleotides, the CDR3 is TGTGCCAGCAGCGTAGACAGCTCCCACGAGCAGTACTTC. It encodes CASSVDSSHEQYF.

V usage is TRBV7-2 and J usage is TRBJ2-1, with D hard to call. The CDR3 covers 13 residues. Germline CDR1 and CDR2: SGHTA and FQGNSA. Trimming pared 5 bases from V and 2 bases from J, leaving 7 bases between. CDR3: CASSTSPYNEQFF. The CDR3 DNA is TGTGCCAGCAGCACCTCACCCTACAATGAGCAGTTCTTC.

The rearrangement joins TRBV5-1 to TRBJ2-1, with TRBD2 matching over 7 bases. This CDR3 comprises 13 residues. CDR1 and CDR2 from the germline V gene are SGHRS and YFSETQ. Germline trimming cut 2 bases from V and 8 bases from J; bases unmatched to any gene: 4. CDR3 in DNA: TGCGCCAGCAGCTTTGGGGGGGTCGATGAGCAGTTCTTC. Residues: CASSFGGVDEQFF.

This clone was found a few times. J is TRBJ1-6 and V is TRBV5-6; D gene ambiguous. The CDR3 covers 18 residues. CDR1 is SGHDT, CDR2 YYEEEE, per germline. V was clipped by 1 base and J by 6 bases, with 20 bases between them. This chain's CDR3 is CASSLFPAYKALNSPLHF. CDR3 DNA: TGTGCCAGCAGCTTGTTTCCCGCCTACAAGGCCCTTAATTCACCCCTCCACTTT.

V is TRBV9 and J is TRBJ2-7; 8 nucleotides match TRBD2. This CDR3 comprises 16 residues. Germline loops: CDR1 SGDLS, CDR2 YYNGEE. Germline trimming cut 3 bases from V and 4 bases from J; bases unmatched to any gene: 12. CDR3 amino acids: CASSATERGWRYEQYF. The CDR3 DNA reads TGTGCCAGCAGCGCAACGGAGCGGGGGTGGAGGTACGAGCAGTACTTC.

As DNA, the CDR3 is TGTGCCAGCAGGCCGGGACAGTCGTTCTATGGCTACACCTTC. Protein product: CASRPGQSFYGYTF. The J gene is TRBJ1-2, the V gene TRBV28, with TRBD1 identical over 7 bases. CDR1 MDHEN and CDR2 SYDVKM come from the germline V gene. V lost 6 bases to trimming and J lost 4 bases; unmatched junction nucleotides: 8. The CDR3 extends over 14 amino acids.

The chain couples TRBV30 to TRBJ1-2; the D is unclear. The V gene's germline CDR1 is GTSNPN and CDR2 SVGIG (reference sequence). This CDR3 has 11 residues. CDR3 bases: TGTACCGGAGGTTCTAACTATGGCTACACCTTC. Residues: CTGGSNYGYTF.

V usage is TRBV5-6 and J usage is TRBJ2-4; D may match TRBD1 or TRBD2 (5 bases each). The CDR3 is made up of 17 amino acids. Trimming pared 5 bases from V and 0 bases from J, leaving 18 bases between. Germline assignment: CDR1 SGHDT and CDR2 YYEEEE. As DNA, the CDR3 is TGTGCCAGCAGTTCCACCGAGGGGCCTTTAGCCAAAAACATTCAGTACTTC. Amino acids: CASSSTEGPLAKNIQYF.

The rearrangement joins TRBV7-6 to TRBJ2-3; unclear D gene. The germline V gene has CDR1 SGHVS and CDR2 FNYEAQ. CDR3 length: 12 amino acids. V was shortened by 4 bases and J by 6 bases, with 8 bases between the two germline ends. The CDR3 DNA reads TGTGCCAGCAGCTCCTTGAAGGATACGCAGTATTTT. Translation gives CASSSLKDTQYF.